The next 2 T cell receptor beta chains were all read from a single sample in a study of spatial heterogeneity in lung cancer. Time point described: blood at routine non-recurrence follow-up after resection. Whole RNA, isolated from tumor, nontumor lung or frozen PBMC, was sequenced without prior sorting. TCRdb re-called the 5' RACE reads through MiXCR, storing one row per CDR3 protein. The table has more than 95,000 distinct CDR3 sequences, roughly an eighth seen once; the top ten hold roughly 17%. The sample was PBMCs, taken at follow-up. The origin of the receptors is a male donor with early-stage non-small cell lung cancer.

The CDR3 coding sequence is TGCGCCAGCAGCTTGGGAAACCCTACGCCGAATGGCAATGAGCAGTTCTTC. Protein sequence: CASSLGNPTPNGNEQFF. The chain couples TRBV5-1 to TRBJ2-1; D gene unclear. CDR1 and CDR2 from the germline V gene are SGHRS and YFSETQ. CDR3 length equals 17 residues. V lost 0 bases and J 6 bases, leaving 19 bases between the germline ends.

This clonotype showed up just a few times. The genes are TRBV11-1 and TRBJ1-6; 7 bases line up with TRBD1. V lost 4 bases to trimming and J lost 7 bases; unmatched junction nucleotides: 10. Germline V gene sequence: CDR1 SGHAT, CDR2 FQDESV (reference sequence). CDR3 length: 16 residues. The CDR3 here is CASSSGRGLRNSPLHF. CDR3 DNA sequence: TGTGCCAGCAGCTCGGGGAGGGGGCTGAGAAATTCACCCCTCCACTTT.